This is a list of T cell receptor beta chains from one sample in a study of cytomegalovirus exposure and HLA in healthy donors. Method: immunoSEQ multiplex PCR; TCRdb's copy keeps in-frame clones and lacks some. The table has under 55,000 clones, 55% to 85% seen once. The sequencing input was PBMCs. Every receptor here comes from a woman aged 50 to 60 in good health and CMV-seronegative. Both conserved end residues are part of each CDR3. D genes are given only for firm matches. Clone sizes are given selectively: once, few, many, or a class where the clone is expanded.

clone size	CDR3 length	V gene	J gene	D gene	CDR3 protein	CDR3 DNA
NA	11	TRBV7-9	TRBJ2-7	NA	CASSLLSEQYF	TGTGCCAGCAGCCTCCTCTCCGAGCAGTACTTC
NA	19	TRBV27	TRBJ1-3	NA	CASSFAPGGPEQPGNTIYF	TGTGCCAGCAGTTTCGCCCCTGGAGGTCCCGAGCAACCTGGAAACACCATATATTTT
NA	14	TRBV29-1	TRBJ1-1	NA	CSVSRQDMNTEAFF	TGCAGCGTTAGTCGACAGGACATGAACACTGAAGCTTTCTTT
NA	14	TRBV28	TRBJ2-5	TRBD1	CASSRQGAGETQYF	TGTGCCAGCAGTAGACAGGGGGCGGGTGAGACCCAGTACTTC
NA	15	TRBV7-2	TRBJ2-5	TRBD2	CASSHQREDGETQYF	TGTGCCAGCAGCCACCAGCGGGAGGACGGAGAGACCCAGTACTTC
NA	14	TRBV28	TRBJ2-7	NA	CASSRPLGFYEQYF	TGTGCCAGCAGCCGCCCTCTAGGTTTCTACGAGCAGTACTTC
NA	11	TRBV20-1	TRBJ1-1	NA	CSAPVVTEAFF	TGCAGTGCCCCGGTTGTCACTGAAGCTTTCTTT
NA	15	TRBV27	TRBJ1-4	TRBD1	CASSRRDRDGEKLFF	TGTGCCAGCAGTCGAAGGGACAGGGACGGTGAAAAACTGTTTTTT
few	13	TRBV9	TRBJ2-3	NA	CASSVEGADTQYF	TGTGCCAGCAGCGTAGAGGGGGCAGATACGCAGTATTTT
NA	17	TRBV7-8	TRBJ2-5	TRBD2	CASSSPTTSGGKETQYF	TGTGCCAGCAGCTCCCCGACCACTAGCGGGGGGAAAGAGACCCAGTACTTC
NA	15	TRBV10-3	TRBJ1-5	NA	CAISESTGGSGPQHF	TGTGCCATCAGTGAGTCGACTGGAGGGTCAGGGCCCCAGCATTTT
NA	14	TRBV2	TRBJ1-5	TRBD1	CASSPQGAFQPQHF	TGTGCCAGCTCCCCCCAGGGGGCTTTTCAGCCCCAGCATTTT
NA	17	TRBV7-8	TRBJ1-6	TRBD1	CASSPRTGGSYNSPLHF	TGTGCCAGCAGCCCTAGGACAGGGGGCTCCTATAATTCACCCCTCCACTTT
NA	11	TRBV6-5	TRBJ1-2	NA	CASSHRSGYTF	TGTGCCAGCAGCCATCGGTCGGGCTACACCTTC
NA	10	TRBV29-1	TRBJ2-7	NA	CSAQGREQYF	TGCAGCGCCCAGGGCCGGGAGCAGTACTTC
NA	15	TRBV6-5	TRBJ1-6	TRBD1	CASSSGDRGRSPLHF	TGTGCCAGCAGTTCAGGGGACAGGGGGAGGTCACCCCTCCACTTT
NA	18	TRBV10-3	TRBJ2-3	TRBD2	CAISAPGGEGPGGDTQYF	TGTGCCATCAGTGCTCCCGGGGGGGAGGGGCCGGGGGGGGATACGCAGTATTTT
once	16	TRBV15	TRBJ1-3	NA	CATSRGETGLGNTIYF	TGTGCCACCAGCAGAGGGGAGACAGGCCTCGGAAACACCATATATTTT
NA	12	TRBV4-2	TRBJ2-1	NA	CASSLYYNEQFF	TGTGCCAGCAGCCTTTACTACAATGAGCAGTTCTTC
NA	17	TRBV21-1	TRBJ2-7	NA	CASSTRDRFSPYYEQYF	TGTGCCAGCAGCACCCGGGACAGGTTCTCGCCCTACTACGAGCAGTACTTC
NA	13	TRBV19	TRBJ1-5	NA	CASQEGGNQPQHF	TGTGCCAGTCAGGAGGGCGGCAATCAGCCCCAGCATTTT
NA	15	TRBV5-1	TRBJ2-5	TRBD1	CASSLGTGLQETQYF	TGCGCCAGCAGCTTAGGGACAGGCCTCCAAGAGACCCAGTACTTC
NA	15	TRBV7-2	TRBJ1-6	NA	CASSVVGRGNSPLHF	TGTGCCAGCAGCGTGGTGGGGAGGGGTAATTCACCCCTCCACTTT
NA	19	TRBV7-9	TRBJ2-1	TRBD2	CASSSGLAGGPGTYNEQFF	TGTGCCAGCAGCTCAGGACTAGCGGGAGGGCCGGGAACCTACAATGAGCAGTTCTTC
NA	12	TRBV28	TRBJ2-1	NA	CASSLEGSEQFF	TGTGCCAGCAGTTTAGAGGGAAGTGAGCAGTTCTTC
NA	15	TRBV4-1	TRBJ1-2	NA	CASSQEGRGPYGYTF	TGCGCCAGCAGCCAAGAGGGCAGGGGACCCTATGGCTACACCTTC
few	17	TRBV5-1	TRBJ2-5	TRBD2	CASSLAPGGIRQETQYF	TGCGCCAGCAGCTTGGCCCCCGGGGGGATCAGGCAAGAGACCCAGTACTTC
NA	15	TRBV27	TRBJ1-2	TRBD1	CASSLSVDRGHGYTF	TGTGCCAGCAGTTTATCGGTGGACAGGGGGCACGGCTACACCTTC
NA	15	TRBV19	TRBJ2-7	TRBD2	CASGPTSGSSYEQYF	TGTGCCAGTGGTCCGACTAGCGGGAGTTCCTACGAGCAGTACTTC
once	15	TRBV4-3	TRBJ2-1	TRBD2	CASSPVAGSYNEQFF	TGCGCCAGCAGCCCAGTAGCGGGCTCCTACAATGAGCAGTTCTTC
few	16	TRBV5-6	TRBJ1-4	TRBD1	CASSLGGGTGYEKLFF	TGTGCCAGCAGCTTGGGCGGGGGGACAGGGTATGAAAAACTGTTTTTT
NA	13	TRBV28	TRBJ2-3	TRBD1	CAGNRGGTDTQYF	TGTGCCGGCAACAGGGGTGGCACAGATACGCAGTATTTT
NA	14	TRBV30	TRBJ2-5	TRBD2	CAWSSTSGGETQYF	TGTGCCTGGAGTTCAACTAGCGGGGGGGAGACCCAGTACTTC
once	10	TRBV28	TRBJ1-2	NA	CATSGYGYTF	TGTGCCACCTCAGGGTATGGCTACACCTTC
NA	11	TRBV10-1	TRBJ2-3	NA	CASLSGDTQYF	TGCGCCAGCCTTAGCGGAGATACGCAGTATTTT
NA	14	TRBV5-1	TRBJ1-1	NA	CASGAGALNTEAFF	TGCGCCAGCGGGGCAGGGGCCTTGAACACTGAAGCTTTCTTT
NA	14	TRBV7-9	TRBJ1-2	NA	CASSLSAVTYGYTF	TGTGCCAGCAGCTTATCGGCGGTCACCTATGGCTACACCTTC
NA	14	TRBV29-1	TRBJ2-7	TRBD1	CSASRTGRTYEQYF	TGCAGCGCCTCACGGACAGGGAGAACCTACGAGCAGTACTTC
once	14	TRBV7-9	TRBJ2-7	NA	CASSPGHVPYEQYF	TGTGCCAGCAGCCCAGGACATGTCCCCTACGAGCAGTACTTC
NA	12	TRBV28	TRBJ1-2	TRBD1	CASSTGQYGYTF	TGTGCCAGCAGTACGGGACAGTATGGCTACACCTTC
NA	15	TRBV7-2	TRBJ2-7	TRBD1	CASSIGQGTWGEQYF	TGTGCCAGCAGCATCGGACAGGGGACTTGGGGAGAGCAGTACTTC
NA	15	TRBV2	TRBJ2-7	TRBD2	CASSQGLARPYEQYF	TGTGCCAGCAGCCAAGGACTAGCGCGACCCTACGAGCAGTACTTC
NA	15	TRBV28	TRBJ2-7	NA	CASEILGVGSYEQYF	TGTGCCAGCGAGATTTTAGGGGTCGGCTCCTACGAGCAGTACTTC
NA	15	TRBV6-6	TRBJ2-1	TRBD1	CASSPQGAGYNEQFF	TGTGCCAGCAGTCCACAGGGGGCTGGGTACAATGAGCAGTTCTTC
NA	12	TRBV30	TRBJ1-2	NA	CAWSVEVGGYTF	TGTGCCTGGAGTGTGGAGGTTGGCGGCTACACCTTC
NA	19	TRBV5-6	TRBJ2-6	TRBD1	CASSFPGTGGVAGANVLTF	TGTGCCAGCAGCTTCCCCGGGACAGGGGGTGTTGCTGGGGCCAACGTCCTGACTTTC
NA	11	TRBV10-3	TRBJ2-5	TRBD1	CASGQQETQYF	TGTGCCTCGGGACAGCAAGAGACCCAGTACTTC
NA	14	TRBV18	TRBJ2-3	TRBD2	CASSPSSGADTQYF	TGTGCCAGCTCACCATCTAGCGGGGCCGATACGCAGTATTTT
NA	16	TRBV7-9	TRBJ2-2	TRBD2	CASSPFGGVNTGELFF	TGTGCCAGCAGCCCCTTTGGGGGGGTTAACACCGGGGAGCTGTTTTTT
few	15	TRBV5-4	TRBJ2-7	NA	CASSPDSGLLVEQYF	TGTGCCAGCAGCCCGGACTCAGGATTGCTAGTAGAGCAGTACTTC
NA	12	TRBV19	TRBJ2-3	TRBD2	CATRLAGDTQYF	TGTGCCACCAGACTAGCGGGGGATACGCAGTATTTT
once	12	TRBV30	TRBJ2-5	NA	CAWRGQWETQYF	TGTGCCTGGAGGGGGCAGTGGGAGACCCAGTACTTC
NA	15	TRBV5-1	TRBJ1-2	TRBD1	CASSWGDRLDYGYTF	TGCGCCAGCAGCTGGGGGGACAGACTAGATTATGGCTACACCTTC
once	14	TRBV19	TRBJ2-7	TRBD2	CASSMGSGRTEQYF	TGTGCCAGTAGTATGGGTAGCGGGAGGACCGAGCAGTACTTC
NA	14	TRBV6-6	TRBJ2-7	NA	CASSYSGTFYEQYF	TGTGCCAGCAGTTACTCGGGGACATTCTACGAGCAGTACTTC
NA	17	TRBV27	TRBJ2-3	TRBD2	CASKLKVTSGSTDTQYF	TGTGCCAGCAAGCTGAAAGTGACTAGCGGGAGCACAGATACGCAGTATTTT
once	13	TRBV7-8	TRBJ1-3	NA	CASSPGSGNTIYF	TGTGCCAGCAGCCCAGGGTCAGGAAACACCATATATTTT
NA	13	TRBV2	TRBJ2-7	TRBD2	CASKRDSGYEQYF	TGTGCCAGCAAGCGGGATAGCGGCTACGAGCAGTACTTC
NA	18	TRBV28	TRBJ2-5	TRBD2	CASSSGGLAGASPWTQYF	TGTGCCAGCAGTTCTGGCGGACTAGCGGGGGCCTCCCCGTGGACCCAGTACTTC